This T cell receptor (beta chain) was captured by sequencing in a study of shared clonotypes between healthy human individuals. TCRdb's table, derived via immunoSEQ multiplex PCR, lists solely in-frame clones and lacks some. The sample consists of a few million clones, 85% to 95% of them appearing once. Germline assignment: CDR1 SGDLS and CDR2 YYNGEE. CDR3 length: 15 amino acids. V was clipped by 0 bases and J by 1 base, with 11 bases between them. Sequencing was performed on naive CD4+ T cells sorted from blood. Stated subset: CD45RA+ positively selected. This receptor was identified in a man younger than 30 in good health. The V gene is TRBV9, the J gene TRBJ2-7; D ambiguous. The CDR3 reads CASSVDLGSSYEQYF. The CDR3 region has the DNA TGTGCCAGCAGCGTAGATTTAGGCAGTTCCTACGAGCAGTACTTC.